The 8 T cell receptor beta chains given below trace back to one sample, sequenced in a study of beta chain features in type 1 diabetes. Whole-study results and caveats: Significant though moderate, a shortening of TCRB CDR3s appeared in all four CD4+ subsets of Type 1 diabetes patients.

The whole isolated RNA underwent reverse transcription, so sequencing captured expressed TCRB transcripts. Produced via immunoSEQ multiplex PCR; TCRdb's table is partial and in-frame only. This table holds 640,000 or so clones, 13% found once. Their target antigens are unknown. Sequenced: naive CD4+ T cells from blood. The source is a man younger than 35 with type 1 diabetes.

This clone was observed a few times. The chain is built from TRBV6-5 and TRBJ1-2; 9 bases agree with TRBD1. The CDR3 covers 14 residues. Per the germline V gene, CDR1 is MNHEY and CDR2 is SVGAGI. V trimming: 0 bases; J trimming: 8 bases; junction bases outside the gene matches: 4. In DNA form, the CDR3 reads TGTGCCAGCAGTTACTCGGGACAGGGTAGCGGCTACACCTTC. This translates into CASSYSGQGSGYTF.

The rearrangement joins TRBV29-1 to TRBJ1-2; D is unclear. The length of the CDR3 is 12 residues. CDR1 and CDR2 (germline): SQVTM, ANQGSEA. The V gene lost 2 bases and the J gene lost 4 bases, with 8 bases spanning the gap. The CDR3 bases are TGCAGCGTTGAAATATTGACCTATGGCTACACCTTC. Protein: CSVEILTYGYTF.

This clone was counted only a few times. CDR3 coding DNA: TGTGCCAGCAGCTTGTCGGGCGGGCCCAATCAGCCCCAGCATTTT. It yields the protein CASSLSGGPNQPQHF. The genes are TRBV7-2 and TRBJ1-5, with D uncertain. Germline-derived CDR1 and CDR2 are SGHTA and FQGNSA. The CDR3 sequence is 15 residues long. V shed 3 bases and J shed 3 bases, with 12 bases lying between them.

The V call is TRBV7-3, the J call TRBJ1-2; D perhaps matches TRBD1 (6 bases). The germline V and J ends were trimmed by 6 bases and 3 bases, with 14 bases remaining between them. This CDR3 is built from 14 residues. Germline CDR1 reads SGHTA; CDR2 reads FQGTGA. CDR3: CASRSPPGDYGYTF. The CDR3 coding sequence is TGTGCCAGCAGATCCCCACCAGGGGACTATGGCTACACCTTC.

The chain is built from TRBV2 and TRBJ2-7; weak D call: TRBD2 (6 bases). Germline CDR1 reads SNHLY; CDR2 reads FYNNEI. The CDR3 is 9 residues long. Trimming shortened V by 6 bases and J by 11 bases, and 8 bases separated the two germline ends. The CDR3 sequence is CASRGEEYF. The CDR3 region has the DNA TGTGCCAGCAGAGGGGAGGAGTACTTC.

The CDR3 spells CASRLAIGTDTQYF. The CDR3 nucleotides read TGTGCCAGCAGACTAGCGATTGGCACAGATACGCAGTATTTT. The rearrangement uses TRBV14 and TRBJ2-3, with 7 bases lining up with TRBD2. The CDR3 contains 14 residues. J was trimmed by 1 base and V by 6 bases; bases with no gene match: 4. Germline CDR1 SGHDN, CDR2 FVKESK.

Only a few counts were recorded for this clone. The chain has TRBV11-2 and TRBJ1-5; D remains unclear. This CDR3 has 16 amino acids. The V gene lost 5 bases and the J gene lost 4 bases, with 18 bases spanning the gap. Germline CDR1 and CDR2: SGHAT and FQNNGV. CDR3 sequence: CASSLRAEASNQPQHF. The CDR3 DNA reads as TGTGCCAGCAGCCTAAGGGCAGAGGCTAGTAATCAGCCCCAGCATTTT.

This clone has more than one count but fewer than ten. The chain employs TRBV18 and TRBJ1-4; D is uncertain. V was pared by 3 bases and J by 8 bases, with 16 bases between. The CDR3 is 15 residues long. The germline V gene has CDR1 KGHSH and CDR2 LQKENI. For the CDR3, the DNA is TGTGCCAGCTCACCTGGGCGGACGTATGGCGAAAAACTGTTTTTT. This translates into CASSPGRTYGEKLFF.